These T cell receptor beta chains were read from a single sample in a study of T cell repertoires in aging, cancer and after chemotherapy. One entry per CDR3 protein results from TCRdb running MiXCR on the multiplex PCR reads. The sample has 19,000 or so distinct CDR3 sequences, approximately 35% seen once; the top ten hold 17%. The material sequenced was blood. The receptors stem from a human donor with a solid tumor. Both conserved end residues are part of each CDR3. The D gene is left open where the match is weak. Size values are once, few and many counts, or a class for expanded clones, and some rows have none.

DNA: TGTGCCAGCCAGGGATTTCCCGAAGCGGCTGAAGCTTTCTTT; CDR3: CASQGFPEAAEAFF; V: TRBV6-1; size: few; J: TRBJ1-1; D: -; length: 14
DNA: TGTGCCAGTAGTCCGGCGGACAGGAACTCTGGAAACACCATATATTTT; CDR3: CASSPADRNSGNTIYF; V: TRBV19; size: -; J: TRBJ1-3; D: TRBD1; length: 16
DNA: TGTGCCAGCAGCCCCAGGGACAGGCCTAAGAATGAGCAGTTCTTC; CDR3: CASSPRDRPKNEQFF; V: TRBV7-2; size: -; J: TRBJ2-1; D: TRBD1; length: 15
DNA: TGTGCCAGCTCACCGGTTAATGACAGGGGGAGACCGCCCCAGCATTTT; CDR3: CASSPVNDRGRPPQHF; V: TRBV18; size: -; J: TRBJ1-5; D: TRBD1; length: 16
DNA: TGCAGCGTTGAAGATCTGGAGACTAGCTTGGCAGATACGCAGTATTTT; CDR3: CSVEDLETSLADTQYF; V: TRBV29-1; size: medium-sized; J: TRBJ2-3; D: TRBD2; length: 16
DNA: TGTGCCAGTAGTATCGGAGCGGGAGACGAGCAGTACTTC; CDR3: CASSIGAGDEQYF; V: TRBV19; size: -; J: TRBJ2-7; D: TRBD2; length: 13
DNA: TGTGCCACCAGCAGAGATTGGGTGGCAAATCAGCCCCAGCATTTT; CDR3: CATSRDWVANQPQHF; V: TRBV15; size: -; J: TRBJ1-5; D: -; length: 15
DNA: TGTGCCAGCACCCCGGCTAGCGGGAACGACGAGCAGTACTTC; CDR3: CASTPASGNDEQYF; V: TRBV5-4; size: -; J: TRBJ2-7; D: TRBD2; length: 14
DNA: TGTGCCTGGAGTCCAGGAAGCAATCAGCCCCAGCATTTT; CDR3: CAWSPGSNQPQHF; V: TRBV30; size: -; J: TRBJ1-5; D: -; length: 13
DNA: TGTGCCACCAGCAGAGCGACTAGCGGGAGTGAGACCCAGTACTTC; CDR3: CATSRATSGSETQYF; V: TRBV15; size: few; J: TRBJ2-5; D: TRBD2; length: 15
DNA: TGTGCCAGCAGCCTCGGGCATCGTAAAGAGACCCAGTACTTC; CDR3: CASSLGHRKETQYF; V: TRBV12-3/TRBV12-4; size: once; J: TRBJ2-5; D: -; length: 14
DNA: TGTGCCAGCAGTGGCCGGGACAGGGGGCTTGAAAAACTGTTTTTT; CDR3: CASSGRDRGLEKLFF; V: TRBV6-5; size: -; J: TRBJ1-4; D: TRBD1; length: 15
DNA: TGTGCCAGCAGTTTAGGGATAGCGGGGACCAATGAGCAGTTCTTC; CDR3: CASSLGIAGTNEQFF; V: TRBV27; size: few; J: TRBJ2-1; D: TRBD2; length: 15
DNA: TGTGCCAGCAGTTCTGGGGGAGGGACGGTCGATTCACCCCTCCACTTT; CDR3: CASSSGGGTVDSPLHF; V: TRBV6-6; size: -; J: TRBJ1-6; D: -; length: 16
DNA: TGCGCCAGCCGCCTAGGGCTAGCGCGCACCGGGGAGCTGTTTTTT; CDR3: CASRLGLARTGELFF; V: TRBV10-2; size: -; J: TRBJ2-2; D: -; length: 15
DNA: TGTGCCAGCAGCACAGGTAACACTGAAGCTTTCTTT; CDR3: CASSTGNTEAFF; V: TRBV6-5; size: few; J: TRBJ1-1; D: -; length: 12
DNA: TGTGCCTGGAGTGCTGATACAGGGGGCGCGTCACCCCTCCACTTT; CDR3: CAWSADTGGASPLHF; V: TRBV30; size: -; J: TRBJ1-6; D: TRBD1; length: 15
DNA: TGTGCCAGCAGGCGGACAGGGGCCACTGAAGCTTTCTTT; CDR3: CASRRTGATEAFF; V: TRBV6-2/TRBV6-3; size: -; J: TRBJ1-1; D: TRBD1; length: 13
DNA: TGTGCCAGCAGTTTTAGGCAGGGGGTGCTAGGAGGCTACACCTTC; CDR3: CASSFRQGVLGGYTF; V: TRBV27; size: -; J: TRBJ1-2; D: TRBD1; length: 15
DNA: TGTGCCAGTAGTATTTCATCTTATGGCTACACCTTC; CDR3: CASSISSYGYTF; V: TRBV19; size: few; J: TRBJ1-2; D: -; length: 12